The clone carrying this T cell receptor (beta chain) was observed many times. Its antigen is not identified. Those patients picked for sequencing had displayed CD8+CD57+ cell expansion on flow cytometry. With no exception, the patients had severe acquired aplastic anemia. This entry is derived from a study of CD8+CD57+ T cells in acquired aplastic anemia. The study profiled TCR beta VDJ and CDR3 using genomic DNA as template. One entry per CDR3 protein, called by TCRdb with MiXCR from the reads. The sample contains 400,000 to 600,000 distinct CDR3 sequences, under 40% of which appear only once. Germline assignment: CDR1 LNHNV and CDR2 YYDKDF (reference sequence). The V gene lost 1 base and the J gene lost 6 bases, with 11 bases spanning the gap. This CDR3 spans 14 amino acids. Study outcomes and limitations: Significant differences in CD8+ Simpson's diversity were not observed between patients and controls.

This TCR was sampled from a human donor with aplastic anemia. V is TRBV15 and J is TRBJ2-3, with D perhaps TRBD1 or TRBD2 (6 bases each). The sequencing input was sorted CD4+, CD8+, or CD8+CD57+ T cells (not recorded which) from PBMCs. The CDR3 region has the DNA TGTGCCACCAGCAGAGGGGGGGCGACTGATACGCAGTATTTT. This gives the protein CATSRGGATDTQYF. The full variable domain, in which reference TRBV15 and TRBJ2-3 provide the parts outside the CDR3, is DAMVIQNPRYQVTQFGKPVTLSCSQTLNHNVMYWYQQKSSQAPKLLFHYYDKDFNNEADTPDNFQSRRPNTSFCFLDIRSPGLGDTAMYLCATSRGGATDTQYFGPGTRLTVL.